Listed below are T cell receptor beta chains from one sample, sequenced in a study of blood T cell repertoires in COVID-19. Measured with immunoSEQ multiplex PCR; TCRdb has only the in-frame clones, and not every one. The sample lists about 29,000 clones, 89% occurring once. Material for sequencing was peripheral blood. These receptors originate from a human donor in a cohort sampled during active COVID-19. CDR3s include the opening cysteine and the closing phenylalanine or tryptophan. Each record gives: J gene, clone size, V gene, CDR3 protein. Clone size is shown for a subset of rows, as once, few, many or a class of expanded clone.

TRBJ2-3,once,TRBV15,CATSRGLQGTDTQYF
TRBJ2-3,-,TRBV3-1/TRBV3-2,CASSLAGGPTGTDTQYF
TRBJ2-3,-,TRBV20-1,CSASPRVRTDTQYF
TRBJ2-4,-,TRBV28,CASSRRTGGDLAKNIQYF
TRBJ2-1,-,TRBV6-5,CASSRGGSSYNEQFF
TRBJ2-7,-,TRBV6-2/TRBV6-3,CASSPVRTGTYEQYF
TRBJ1-1,-,TRBV5-1,CASSLQGGNTEAFF
TRBJ2-5,-,TRBV5-1,CASRSGETQYF
TRBJ2-3,few,TRBV5-6,CASSFSRLTDTQYF
TRBJ2-1,-,TRBV6-5,CASSYSWTHRLGEQFF
TRBJ2-5,-,TRBV19,CASSRNRGPRETQYF
TRBJ1-2,-,TRBV7-2,CASSFGQGAPGYTF